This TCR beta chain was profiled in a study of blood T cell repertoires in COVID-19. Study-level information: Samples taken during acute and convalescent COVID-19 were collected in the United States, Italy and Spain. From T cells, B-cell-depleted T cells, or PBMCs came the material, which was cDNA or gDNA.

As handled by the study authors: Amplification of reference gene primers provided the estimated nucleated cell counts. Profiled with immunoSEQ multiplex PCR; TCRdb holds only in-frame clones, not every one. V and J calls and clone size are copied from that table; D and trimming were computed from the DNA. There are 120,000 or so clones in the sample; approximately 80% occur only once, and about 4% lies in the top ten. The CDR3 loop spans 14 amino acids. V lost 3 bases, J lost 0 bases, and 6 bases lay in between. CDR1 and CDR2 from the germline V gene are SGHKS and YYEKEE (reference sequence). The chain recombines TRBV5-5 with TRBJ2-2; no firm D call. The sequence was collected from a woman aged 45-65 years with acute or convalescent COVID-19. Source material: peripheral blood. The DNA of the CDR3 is TGTGCCAGCAGCTCGTTCGCGAACACCGGGGAGCTGTTTTTT. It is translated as CASSSFANTGELFF.